These 3 T cell receptor beta chains were sequenced from one sample in a study of T cell responses to AZD1222 COVID-19 vaccine. Repertoires were generated with immunoSEQ multiplex PCR, while TCRdb's copy carries only in-frame clones and drops some. The sample shows about 120,000 clones, around nine tenths of them seen only once. The sample in question was peripheral blood, obtained on day 0 of AZD1222 vaccination. The source of these receptors is an adult in good health.

This clone occurred a few times. J is TRBJ1-4 and V is TRBV19; D uncertain. The CDR3 is made up of 13 amino acids. V gave up 6 bases and J gave up 10 bases, with 15 bases separating them. CDR1 and CDR2 from the germline V gene are LNHDA and SQIVND (reference sequence). The DNA for the CDR3 is TGTGCCAGTAGAATCGGGAATCCCGGAAAACTGTTTTTT. It encodes CASRIGNPGKLFF.

V is TRBV6-5 and J is TRBJ2-3, with no clear D. The CDR3 loop spans 14 amino acids. Trimming left V 5 bases short and J 2 bases short, with 11 bases between. CDR1 and CDR2 (germline): MNHEY, SVGAGI. The CDR3 DNA is TGTGCCAGCAGTCAGCTGACCGCCACAGATACGCAGTATTTT. Its translation: CASSQLTATDTQYF.

This chain links TRBV5-1 with TRBJ2-3, with D hard to call. The germline gives CDR1 SGHRS, CDR2 YFSETQ. Deletions cut 0 bases from V and 0 bases from J, with 8 bases between. The CDR3 has 15 amino acids. DNA of the CDR3: TGCGCCAGCAGCTTGGTTGTAGCTAGCACAGATACGCAGTATTTT. Its protein is CASSLVVASTDTQYF.